A selection of T cell receptor beta chains follows, all from one sample in a study of control samples from healthy donors and cancer patients. Measured with immunoSEQ multiplex PCR; TCRdb has only the in-frame clones, and not every one. Among around 50,000 clones, 90% to 95% were seen once, and the ten largest hold 2.4%. Sequenced input: blood. These TCRs come from a man aged 25 to 40 in good health. The CDR3 runs from the conserved cysteine through the conserved F or W. The order of the fields is J gene, D gene, clone size, V gene, CDR3 DNA, CDR3 protein. A D gene is named only where the DNA matches it firmly. A clone size is listed for some rows: how often the clone was seen (once, few, many), or a class if it is expanded.

J: TRBJ2-3; D: NA; size: NA; V: TRBV9; DNA: TGTGCCAGCAGCGTCAGAACAGATACGCAGTATTTT; CDR3: CASSVRTDTQYF
J: TRBJ1-5; D: TRBD1; size: NA; V: TRBV9; DNA: TGTGCCAGCAGCGTGGGACAGGGGGCCAATCAGCCCCAGCATTTT; CDR3: CASSVGQGANQPQHF
J: TRBJ2-1; D: NA; size: once; V: TRBV2; DNA: TGTGCCAGCAGTGTTACGACCTCTGACAATGAGCAGTTCTTC; CDR3: CASSVTTSDNEQFF
J: TRBJ1-1; D: NA; size: few; V: TRBV10-3; DNA: TGTGCCATCAGCCAAGCCCCTGACAGGCTTTTTGAGGCTTTCTTT; CDR3: CAISQAPDRLFEAFF
J: TRBJ1-1; D: NA; size: once; V: TRBV10-1; DNA: TGCGCCAGCAGTGAAGAGGGGGTGAACACTGAAGCTTTCTTT; CDR3: CASSEEGVNTEAFF
J: TRBJ2-7; D: TRBD2; size: NA; V: TRBV19; DNA: TGTGCCAGTACCCCCGATGCGGGAGGGCCGGGAGAGCAGTACTTC; CDR3: CASTPDAGGPGEQYF
J: TRBJ2-7; D: TRBD2; size: NA; V: TRBV15; DNA: TGTGCCACCAGCAGAGCTCCGGGAGGCCGATCCTACGAGCAGTACTTC; CDR3: CATSRAPGGRSYEQYF
J: TRBJ1-5; D: NA; size: NA; V: TRBV6-5; DNA: TGTGCCAGCTGCAGGGGCAATCAGCCCCAGCATTTT; CDR3: CASCRGNQPQHF
J: TRBJ2-3; D: TRBD1; size: once; V: TRBV5-1; DNA: TGCGCCAGCAGCTTGGAGGGGGCCTCAGATACGCAGTATTTT; CDR3: CASSLEGASDTQYF
J: TRBJ2-3; D: TRBD2; size: NA; V: TRBV30; DNA: TGTGCCGGGATAGCGGGAGGGGGATATGATACGCAGTATTTT; CDR3: CAGIAGGGYDTQYF
J: TRBJ2-3; D: TRBD1; size: NA; V: TRBV19; DNA: TGTGCCAGTAGTATAGGAGGGGGCGGCACAGATACGCAGTATTTT; CDR3: CASSIGGGGTDTQYF
J: TRBJ1-1; D: NA; size: NA; V: TRBV7-2; DNA: TGTGCCAGCAGCTTAAAGCAGAGCAGTTGGGGTGAAGCTTTCTTT; CDR3: CASSLKQSSWGEAFF
J: TRBJ2-3; D: NA; size: NA; V: TRBV5-4; DNA: TGTGCCAGCAGCCCGGGCACAGATACGCAGTATTTT; CDR3: CASSPGTDTQYF
J: TRBJ2-7; D: NA; size: once; V: TRBV6-5; DNA: TGTGCCAGCTCTACTGGCCGTAGCCTCACCTACGAGCAGTACTTC; CDR3: CASSTGRSLTYEQYF
J: TRBJ1-2; D: NA; size: NA; V: TRBV27; DNA: TGTGCCAGCACCACACAGGGCGGCTATGGCTACACCTTC; CDR3: CASTTQGGYGYTF
J: TRBJ1-6; D: NA; size: NA; V: TRBV5-1; DNA: TGCGCCAGCAGCTTGGCTGTTGGGGTAGGTTCACCCCTCCACTTT; CDR3: CASSLAVGVGSPLHF
J: TRBJ2-1; D: TRBD2; size: NA; V: TRBV28; DNA: TGTGCCAGCAGTTTAAGACTAGCGGGAGGCCCATACAATGAGCAGTTCTTC; CDR3: CASSLRLAGGPYNEQFF
J: TRBJ2-7; D: TRBD1; size: NA; V: TRBV10-1; DNA: TGCGCCAGCTCGAGAAAATTCGGGACAGGACTTTTCAACGAGCAGTACTTC; CDR3: CASSRKFGTGLFNEQYF
J: TRBJ2-1; D: TRBD2; size: NA; V: TRBV7-3; DNA: TGTGCCAGCAGCGAAACTAGCGCACTGTACAATGAGCAGTTCTTC; CDR3: CASSETSALYNEQFF
J: TRBJ2-4; D: NA; size: NA; V: TRBV15; DNA: TGTGCCACCAGCTTTGGGGAAAACATTCAGTACTTC; CDR3: CATSFGENIQYF
J: TRBJ1-3; D: NA; size: NA; V: TRBV15; DNA: TGTGCCACCAGCAGAGAAAAAGGGGCGGTAGGAAACACCATATATTTT; CDR3: CATSREKGAVGNTIYF
J: TRBJ1-1; D: NA; size: NA; V: TRBV9; DNA: TGTGCCAGCAGCCGGGCGGGGGGCACTGAAGCTTTCTTT; CDR3: CASSRAGGTEAFF
J: TRBJ2-1; D: NA; size: NA; V: TRBV7-2; DNA: TGTGCCAGCAGCTTGGAGGCCCTCTCGGATGAGCAGTTCTTC; CDR3: CASSLEALSDEQFF
J: TRBJ2-7; D: TRBD1; size: NA; V: TRBV10-3; DNA: TGTGCCATCAGGCAGGGACAGGGAGGCGAGCAGTACTTC; CDR3: CAIRQGQGGEQYF
J: TRBJ1-6; D: NA; size: NA; V: TRBV19; DNA: TGTGCCAGTAGTATCGTTACAGCGACCAATTCACCCCTCCACTTT; CDR3: CASSIVTATNSPLHF
J: TRBJ1-4; D: NA; size: few; V: TRBV3-1/TRBV3-2; DNA: TGTGCCAGCAGCACGCGGGACATTAATGAAAAACTGTTTTTT; CDR3: CASSTRDINEKLFF
J: TRBJ2-1; D: TRBD2; size: NA; V: TRBV25-1; DNA: TGTGCCAGCAGTAGTAGCGGGAGGGCCCACAATGAGCAGTTCTTC; CDR3: CASSSSGRAHNEQFF